Listed below are T cell receptor beta chains from one sample, sequenced in a study of T cell changes during pregnancy in multiple sclerosis. TCRdb's table, derived via immunoSEQ multiplex PCR, lists solely in-frame clones and lacks some. This sample has 70,000 to 100,000 clones; approximately 92% occur once, and the top ten carry 1.4%. The source material was peripheral blood, sampled in the third trimester of pregnancy. All receptors come from a female donor in good health, enrolled as a control in a pregnancy study. The CDR3 runs from the conserved cysteine through the conserved F or W. Fields, in order: clone size, J gene, V gene, D gene, CDR3 protein, CDR3 DNA. A D gene is named only where the DNA matches it firmly. Where a row states a size, it is once, few, many or the class of an expanded clone; other rows omit it.

-	TRBJ2-7	TRBV7-7	TRBD2	CASSSGLASEQYF	TGTGCTAGCAGCTCCGGACTAGCGAGTGAGCAGTACTTC
-	TRBJ2-3	TRBV5-1	-	CASSSTYTDTQYF	TGCGCCAGCAGCTCGACTTACACAGATACGCAGTATTTT
once	TRBJ2-1	TRBV28	TRBD1	CASSIPGTANNEQFF	TGTGCCAGCAGTATCCCCGGGACAGCAAACAATGAGCAGTTCTTC
-	TRBJ2-7	TRBV28	TRBD2	CASSPASGSLYEQYF	TGTGCCAGCAGCCCAGCGAGCGGGAGTTTATACGAGCAGTACTTC
few	TRBJ1-4	TRBV27	TRBD1	CASSIPGQGEREKLFF	TGTGCCAGCTCCATCCCGGGACAGGGGGAACGTGAAAAACTGTTTTTT
-	TRBJ2-1	TRBV19	TRBD2	CASSYGAGGYNEQFF	TGTGCCAGTAGTTACGGGGCGGGAGGGTACAATGAGCAGTTCTTC
-	TRBJ2-3	TRBV28	-	CASSLSTDTQYF	TGTGCCAGCAGTCTAAGCACAGATACGCAGTATTTT
once	TRBJ2-3	TRBV7-8	TRBD2	CASSFALAGGLEDTQYF	TGTGCCAGCAGCTTCGCGCTAGCGGGAGGGCTGGAAGATACGCAGTATTTT
-	TRBJ2-3	TRBV28	TRBD2	CASSLLLAGGVGDTQYF	TGTGCCAGCAGTTTATTACTAGCGGGAGGGGTCGGGGATACGCAGTATTTT
-	TRBJ2-7	TRBV18	TRBD1	CASSPFGAGGYEQYF	TGTGCCAGCTCACCCTTCGGGGCAGGGGGCTACGAGCAGTACTTC
-	TRBJ2-7	TRBV6-6	-	CASSYTQGAYEQYF	TGTGCCAGCAGTTACACGCAAGGGGCCTACGAGCAGTACTTC
-	TRBJ2-5	TRBV18	-	CASSPIGGRGETQYF	TGTGCCAGCTCACCAATTGGAGGGCGGGGAGAGACCCAGTACTTC
-	TRBJ2-1	TRBV18	-	CASSPPGQGEQFF	TGTGCCAGCTCACCACCCGGCCAGGGGGAGCAGTTCTTC
once	TRBJ1-1	TRBV5-1	TRBD1	CASSSPGGNEAFF	TGCGCCAGCAGCTCCCCAGGGGGCAATGAAGCTTTCTTT
-	TRBJ1-4	TRBV19	-	CASSAAQGRRGTNEKLFF	TGTGCCAGTAGTGCCGCGCAGGGGAGAAGAGGAACTAATGAAAAACTGTTTTTT
-	TRBJ1-1	TRBV6-5	-	CASSYSPSAAEAFF	TGTGCCAGCAGTTACTCACCAAGCGCCGCTGAAGCTTTCTTT
-	TRBJ1-2	TRBV10-3	TRBD1	CAISGEQGIYGYTF	TGTGCCATCAGTGGGGAACAGGGGATCTATGGCTACACCTTC
-	TRBJ2-1	TRBV15	TRBD2	CATSRALAGEDNEQFF	TGTGCCACCAGCAGAGCACTAGCGGGAGAGGACAATGAGCAGTTCTTC
-	TRBJ2-3	TRBV29-1	TRBD2	CSVETSGRDTQYF	TGCAGCGTTGAAACGAGCGGGAGGGATACGCAGTATTTT
-	TRBJ1-5	TRBV10-3	TRBD1	CAISGQGTDQPQHF	TGTGCCATCAGTGGACAGGGAACCGATCAGCCCCAGCATTTT
-	TRBJ2-5	TRBV6-6	TRBD2	CASSSSGLEVETQYF	TGTGCCAGCTCCTCCTCAGGACTAGAGGTGGAGACCCAGTACTTC
once	TRBJ1-3	TRBV7-8	-	CASRPQGSGNTIYF	TGTGCCAGCAGGCCACAGGGCTCTGGAAACACCATATATTTT
-	TRBJ2-3	TRBV5-1	TRBD2	CASSLAGAAADTQYF	TGCGCCAGCAGCTTAGCGGGAGCAGCGGCAGATACGCAGTATTTT
-	TRBJ2-7	TRBV2	-	CASSEDSGYEQYF	TGTGCCAGCAGTGAAGACTCCGGCTACGAGCAGTACTTC
-	TRBJ2-5	TRBV28	-	CASNRGPQETQYF	TGTGCCAGCAATAGGGGCCCCCAAGAGACCCAGTACTTC
-	TRBJ2-4	TRBV13	-	CASSLSLAKNIQYF	TGTGCCAGCAGCTTATCCTTAGCCAAAAACATTCAGTACTTC
-	TRBJ2-7	TRBV19	TRBD1	CASSRIGTGSSYEQYF	TGTGCCAGTTCTAGGATCGGGACAGGTAGCTCCTACGAGCAGTACTTC
-	TRBJ2-2	TRBV4-2	TRBD2	CASSQEVLAGRTGELFF	TGTGCCAGCAGCCAAGAAGTCCTAGCGGGGAGGACCGGGGAGCTGTTTTTT
-	TRBJ1-5	TRBV5-1	-	CASSLSGSNQPQHF	TGCGCCAGCAGCCTCTCAGGGAGCAATCAGCCCCAGCATTTT
-	TRBJ1-1	TRBV19	TRBD1	CASSIVPTGTTEAFF	TGTGCCAGTAGTATAGTTCCGACAGGGACCACTGAAGCTTTCTTT
-	TRBJ2-1	TRBV30	-	CAWRTGSNYNEQFF	TGTGCCTGGAGGACCGGGTCAAACTACAATGAGCAGTTCTTC
-	TRBJ2-7	TRBV10-3	-	CAISESTSYEQYF	TGTGCCATCAGTGAGTCGACTTCTTACGAGCAGTACTTC
once	TRBJ1-4	TRBV28	TRBD1	CASSSGTGFGSNKKLFF	TGTGCCAGCAGTTCAGGGACAGGCTTTGGATCCAATAAAAAACTGTTTTTT
-	TRBJ2-5	TRBV29-1	-	CSVRRGVQETQYF	TGCAGCGTTCGCAGGGGGGTCCAAGAGACCCAGTACTTC
-	TRBJ2-5	TRBV7-9	TRBD1	CASSPSGGPETQYF	TGTGCCAGCAGCCCCTCAGGGGGCCCAGAGACCCAGTACTTC
-	TRBJ2-3	TRBV11-3	TRBD2	CASSLRGDGGSGADTQYF	TGTGCCAGCAGCTTACGGGGGGATGGAGGGAGTGGGGCAGATACGCAGTATTTT
-	TRBJ2-1	TRBV4-2	-	CASSQFAEGYNEQFF	TGTGCCAGCAGCCAATTTGCGGAGGGCTACAATGAGCAGTTCTTC
-	TRBJ2-5	TRBV2	-	CAVGPWIQETQYF	TGTGCCGTTGGGCCTTGGATCCAAGAGACCCAGTACTTC
-	TRBJ2-3	TRBV5-1	-	CASSSTPGTDTQYF	TGCGCCAGCAGCTCTACACCGGGAACAGATACGCAGTATTTT
-	TRBJ1-6	TRBV25-1	-	CASSDPRQNNSPLHF	TGTGCCAGCAGTGACCCTAGACAGAATAATTCACCCCTCCACTTT
-	TRBJ1-1	TRBV11-3	TRBD1	CASSLGTGRNTEAFF	TGTGCCAGCAGCCTAGGGACAGGGAGGAACACTGAAGCTTTCTTT
-	TRBJ2-2	TRBV7-9	-	CASSDPQGNTGELFF	TGTGCCAGCAGCGACCCCCAGGGAAACACCGGGGAGCTGTTTTTT
-	TRBJ2-5	TRBV5-1	-	CASSFHQETQYF	TGCGCCAGCAGCTTCCATCAAGAGACCCAGTACTTC
-	TRBJ2-3	TRBV5-1	-	CASSLGQGKTDTQYF	TGCGCCAGCAGCTTGGGCCAGGGAAAGACAGATACGCAGTATTTT
-	TRBJ2-1	TRBV10-3	-	CAITATRYSSYNEQFF	TGTGCCATCACCGCAACTCGTTACAGTTCCTACAATGAGCAGTTCTTC
-	TRBJ2-7	TRBV28	-	CASSPPGDFRREQYF	TGTGCCAGCAGCCCCCCCGGGGACTTCCGGAGGGAGCAGTACTTC
-	TRBJ2-3	TRBV21-1	-	CASSKRSRGRLTDTQYF	TGTGCCAGCAGCAAAAGGTCGAGGGGGCGCCTTACAGATACGCAGTATTTT
-	TRBJ2-7	TRBV21-1	-	CASSKGGRPVYEQYF	TGTGCCAGCAGCAAAGGGGGGCGGCCGGTCTACGAGCAGTACTTC
-	TRBJ2-1	TRBV5-1	-	CASSLSTAYEQFF	TGCGCCAGCAGCTTGTCGACTGCATATGAGCAGTTCTTC
once	TRBJ1-2	TRBV2	-	CASSERQDYGYTF	TGTGCCAGCAGTGAAAGACAGGACTATGGCTACACCTTC
-	TRBJ1-3	TRBV4-1	TRBD1	CASSQGSPGTATGNTIYF	TGCGCCAGCAGCCAAGGTAGCCCAGGGACAGCGACCGGAAACACCATATATTTT
-	TRBJ2-5	TRBV19	TRBD2	CASSAGGAGETQYF	TGTGCCAGTAGTGCGGGGGGGGCCGGGGAGACCCAGTACTTC
-	TRBJ2-3	TRBV7-9	-	CASSPGLITDTQYF	TGTGCCAGCAGCCCAGGACTTATCACAGATACGCAGTATTTT
-	TRBJ2-7	TRBV4-1	TRBD2	CASSPLGLAGDEQYF	TGCGCCAGCAGCCCCTTGGGACTAGCGGGAGACGAGCAGTACTTC
-	TRBJ2-5	TRBV7-8	TRBD1	CASSHPLGGDRRVSETQYF	TGTGCCAGCAGCCACCCCCTCGGCGGGGACAGGAGGGTTTCGGAGACCCAGTACTTC
-	TRBJ1-1	TRBV5-1	-	CASSASTSGTEAFF	TGCGCCAGCAGCGCCTCGACGTCGGGCACTGAAGCTTTCTTT
-	TRBJ2-7	TRBV2	-	CASSGSGAPYEQYF	TGTGCCAGCAGCGGTAGCGGAGCCCCTTACGAGCAGTACTTC
-	TRBJ1-2	TRBV4-2	-	CASSLLGVNYGYTF	TGTGCCAGCAGCCTCCTAGGAGTGAACTATGGCTACACCTTC
-	TRBJ1-5	TRBV7-9	-	CASSLRGSAGNQPQHF	TGTGCCAGCAGTCTACGGGGGTCAGCAGGCAATCAGCCCCAGCATTTT